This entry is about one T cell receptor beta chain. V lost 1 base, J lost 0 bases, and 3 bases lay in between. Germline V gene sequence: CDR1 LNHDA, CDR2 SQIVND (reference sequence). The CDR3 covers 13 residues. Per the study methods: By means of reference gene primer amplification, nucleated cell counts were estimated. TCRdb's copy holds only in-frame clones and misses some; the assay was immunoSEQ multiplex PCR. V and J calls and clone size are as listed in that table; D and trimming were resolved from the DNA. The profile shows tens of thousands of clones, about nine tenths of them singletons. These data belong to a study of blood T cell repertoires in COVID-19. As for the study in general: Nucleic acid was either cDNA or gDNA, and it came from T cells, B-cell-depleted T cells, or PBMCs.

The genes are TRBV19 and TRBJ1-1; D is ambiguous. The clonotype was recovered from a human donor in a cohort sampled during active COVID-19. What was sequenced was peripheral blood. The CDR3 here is CASSIGVNTEAFF. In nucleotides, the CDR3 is TGTGCCAGTAGTATAGGAGTGAACACTGAAGCTTTCTTT.